This is a list of T cell receptor beta chains from one sample in a study of blood T cell repertoires in COVID-19. Profiled with immunoSEQ multiplex PCR; TCRdb holds only in-frame clones, not every one. The sample carries roughly 230,000 clones, about 85% recorded once. Sequencing was done on a sample of peripheral blood. These receptors were collected from a man in his 70s with acute or convalescent COVID-19. CDR3s include the opening cysteine and the closing phenylalanine or tryptophan.

CDR3 length	V gene	J gene	CDR3 protein
14	TRBV29-1	TRBJ2-1	CSVDQGQGNSEQFF
17	TRBV15	TRBJ2-1	CATSRSPPGQGDHEQFF
17	TRBV15	TRBJ2-5	CATSRDSRDRGRETQYF
15	TRBV6-5	TRBJ2-1	CASSYSSGVYNEQFF
14	TRBV19	TRBJ2-2	CASSIVAGPGELFF
14	TRBV19	TRBJ2-3	CASRGLAGGDTQYF
14	TRBV5-1	TRBJ2-3	CASSLGNRADTQYF
14	TRBV19	TRBJ2-2	CATTPTGLNGELFF
15	TRBV20-1	TRBJ2-2	CSASLAGGSAGELFF
14	TRBV11-2	TRBJ2-7	CASSLVEGSYEQYF
14	TRBV7-9	TRBJ1-4	CASSLDGGSEKLFF
13	TRBV7-2	TRBJ1-2	CASSFSGYYGYTF
15	TRBV7-9	TRBJ1-1	CASSLAGGRGTEAFF
13	TRBV19	TRBJ2-5	CASNIQGGETQYF
16	TRBV10-3	TRBJ2-1	CAISPGLVGNNNEQFF
13	TRBV7-9	TRBJ2-1	CASRDRAYNEQFF
16	TRBV29-1	TRBJ2-6	CSVDSDTPSGANVLTF
12	TRBV12-3/TRBV12-4	TRBJ2-7	CASSLAPGEQYF